A selection of T cell receptor beta chains follows, all from one sample in a study of blood T cell repertoires in COVID-19. The data were produced by immunoSEQ multiplex PCR, yet TCRdb's version contains in-frame clones alone and is incomplete. The table has more than 95,000 clones, approximately 80% seen once. Source material: peripheral blood. These receptors all come from a man aged 70 or older with acute or convalescent COVID-19. The CDR3 runs from the conserved cysteine through the conserved F or W. Only some rows state a clone size, as once, few, many or a class for expanded clones.

-,TRBV28,TRBJ1-4,CASSPSGTGGRVNEKLFF
-,TRBV5-4,TRBJ2-3,CASSFGTGGAGNTQYF
-,TRBV28,TRBJ2-5,CASSHRYRGTQYF
once,TRBV6-5,TRBJ1-3,CASSYRAGPGNTIYF
-,TRBV12-5,TRBJ2-1,CASGLALLGQADEQFF
-,TRBV7-9,TRBJ2-3,CASSPPGFRSTDTQYF
-,TRBV21-1,TRBJ2-5,CASSKARLAGGRGETQYF
-,TRBV3-1/TRBV3-2,TRBJ2-5,CASSLGLAEETQYF
few,TRBV9,TRBJ1-1,CASSTGTVNTEAFF
-,TRBV7-2,TRBJ2-7,CASSLMTGGIYEQYF
-,TRBV28,TRBJ2-7,CASSPGTSGTYEQYF
once,TRBV7-8,TRBJ2-7,CASSFGTSGAYEQYF
-,TRBV5-6,TRBJ1-4,CASSLFAEGNEKLFF
-,TRBV11-2,TRBJ2-7,CASSLISANYEQYF
-,TRBV4-3,TRBJ1-2,CASSQEWTGNYGYTF
-,TRBV28,TRBJ1-5,CASNSPGQGNQPQHF
-,TRBV28,TRBJ1-6,CASHTGGFYNSPLHF